This T cell receptor beta chain was obtained from a study of T cell repertoires in cytomegalovirus infection. Across the study: Indications came from public TCR beta signatures; they pointed to CMV infection and to a matching HLA type.

This clonotype was picked up many times. No antigen is known for it. CDR1 and CDR2 from the germline V gene are SQVTM and ANQGSEA. V was pared by 8 bases and J by 6 bases, with 6 bases of the junction left unmatched. The CDR3 loop spans 11 amino acids. Each CDR3 protein is one row after TCRdb ran MiXCR on the reads. The sample records 500,000 to 600,000 distinct CDR3 sequences, 15% to 20% being singletons. Study-level results: Cumulative frequency of public TCR beta families picked out carriers of CMV plus the relevant HLA. HLA-C-restricted TCR beta clonotypes specific for CMV led the ex vivo response.

This TCR was sampled from a human donor in good health (CMV status not recorded). Some clones in this sample may be carry-over from other donors' samples. The sequenced sample was CD8+ T cells from PBMCs. This chain links TRBV29-1 with TRBJ1-2; 7 nucleotides match TRBD1. Here the CDR3 DNA reads TGCAGCCTAACCAGGGGGAATGGCTACACCTTC. The encoded protein is CSLTRGNGYTF.